This entry is about one TCR beta chain. As yet, its antigen is unknown. It was uncontrolled infection, other autoimmune disease, pregnancy or lactation that excluded patients. This entry comes from a study of T cells in Graves' hyperthyroidism and ophthalmopathy. Study-level points and caveats: Appearing also in blood were most of the thyroid clonotypes expanded above 0.001.

Trimming took off 3 bases at V and 5 bases at J, with 12 bases between the two ends. The CDR3 covers 14 residues. Amplification of TCR beta CDR3 regions was performed using RNA transcripts as template. First-round RT-PCR targeting the TCR CDR3 was performed with the HTBI primer set. TCRdb itself ran the multiplex PCR reads through MiXCR, one entry per CDR3 protein. Among 500,000 to 700,000 distinct CDR3 sequences listed, 16% were seen once. Sequences were obtained from blood. V usage is TRBV12-3 or TRBV12-4 and J usage is TRBJ2-3; the D is unclear. This receptor was identified in a woman aged 18-29 years with Graves' hyperthyroidism. The chain's CDR3 is CASSFSSLLDTQYF. The CDR3, as DNA: TGTGCCAGCAGTTTTTCGTCATTGTTAGATACGCAGTATTTT.